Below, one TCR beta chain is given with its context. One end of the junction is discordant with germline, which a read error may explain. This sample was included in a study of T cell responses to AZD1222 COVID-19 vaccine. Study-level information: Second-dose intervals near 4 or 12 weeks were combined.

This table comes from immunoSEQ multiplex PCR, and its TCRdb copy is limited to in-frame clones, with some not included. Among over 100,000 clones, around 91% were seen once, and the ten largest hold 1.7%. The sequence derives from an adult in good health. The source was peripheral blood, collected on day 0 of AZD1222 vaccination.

CDR3 nucleotides: TGCAGTGCTAGTTCCCAGGGGGTGATTTTT. Translated: CSASSQGVIF. This rearrangement joins TRBV20-1 to TRBJ1-4; 7 nucleotides match TRBD1. From germline, CDR1 is DFQATT and CDR2 SNEGSKA (reference sequence). The CDR3 runs to 10 residues.